These 5 T cell receptor beta chains were all obtained from the same sample, sequenced in a study of vaccination and CD4 T cells after COVID-19. What these receptors recognize is not known. Treatment meaning: roughly 11-day PBMC culture with coronavirus spike peptide pools or control peptides (ViraFEST assay). The assay that was used to sequence DNA from cultured CD4+ T cells was the Oncomine TCR Beta short-read assay. TCRdb re-called the PCR reads through MiXCR, storing one row per CDR3 protein. Here the sample spans roughly 25,000 distinct CDR3 sequences, approximately 67% being singletons. This specimen was CD4+ T cells from blood, cultured in vitro, taken after SARS-CoV-2 vaccination. The origin of the receptors is a human donor who received a COVID-19 vaccine.

This clonotype occurred once. The J gene is TRBJ2-1, the V gene TRBV10-2; 9 nucleotides match TRBD2. The CDR3 sequence is 14 residues long. The V segment lost 4 bases and the J segment 9 bases; nucleotides outside the gene matches: 7. Germline values: CDR1 WSHSY, CDR2 SAAADI. CDR3 DNA sequence: TGCGCCAGCAGTGGCGCGGGGGGGCAGGTTGAGCAGTTCTTC. Protein product: CASSGAGGQVEQFF.

The chain joins TRBV6-1 to TRBJ2-5; TRBD1 aligns across 9 bases. After removal of 5 bases from V and 2 bases from J, the junction contained 6 bases not matched to a gene. From germline, CDR1 is MNHNS and CDR2 SASEGT. The CDR3 totals 15 residues. CDR3 loop: CASSQQGARQETQYF. The CDR3 DNA is TGTGCCAGCAGTCAACAGGGGGCGAGGCAAGAGACCCAGTACTTC.

J is TRBJ2-1 and V is TRBV19, with D unclear. The CDR3 is 15 amino acids. Trimming cost V 9 bases and J 8 bases, with 23 bases left between them. Germline V gene sequence: CDR1 LNHDA, CDR2 SQIVND (reference sequence). In DNA form, the CDR3 reads TGTGCCAGCCACAACTTGGGCATAGACGGAGATGAGCAGTTCTTC. It is translated as CASHNLGIDGDEQFF.

CDR3 residues: CASRGTGELFF. The CDR3 DNA follows: TGTGCCAGCAGGGGGACCGGGGAGCTGTTTTTT. The V call is TRBV6-1, the J call TRBJ2-2, with D hard to call. Trimming pared 6 bases from V and 5 bases from J, leaving 4 bases between. Germline-derived CDR1 and CDR2 are MNHNS and SASEGT. This CDR3 comprises 11 residues.

This clonotype came up a few times. This chain links TRBV7-6 with TRBJ2-3, with 7 bases identical to TRBD2. The CDR3 covers 15 residues. Germline CDR1 SGHVS, CDR2 FNYEAQ. The J segment lost 2 bases and the V segment lost 3 bases, leaving 5 bases of the junction unmatched. The CDR3 DNA follows: TGTGCCAGCAGCTTTAGTGGGGGGGACACAGATACGCAGTATTTT. Amino acid sequence: CASSFSGGDTDTQYF. Full variable domain (outside the CDR3, taken from reference TRBV7-6 and TRBJ2-3): GAGVSQSPRYKVTKRGQDVALRCDPISGHVSLYWYRQALGQGPEFLTYFNYEAQQDKSGLPNDRFSAERPEGSISTLTIQRTEQRDSAMYRCASSFSGGDTDTQYFGPGTRLTVL.